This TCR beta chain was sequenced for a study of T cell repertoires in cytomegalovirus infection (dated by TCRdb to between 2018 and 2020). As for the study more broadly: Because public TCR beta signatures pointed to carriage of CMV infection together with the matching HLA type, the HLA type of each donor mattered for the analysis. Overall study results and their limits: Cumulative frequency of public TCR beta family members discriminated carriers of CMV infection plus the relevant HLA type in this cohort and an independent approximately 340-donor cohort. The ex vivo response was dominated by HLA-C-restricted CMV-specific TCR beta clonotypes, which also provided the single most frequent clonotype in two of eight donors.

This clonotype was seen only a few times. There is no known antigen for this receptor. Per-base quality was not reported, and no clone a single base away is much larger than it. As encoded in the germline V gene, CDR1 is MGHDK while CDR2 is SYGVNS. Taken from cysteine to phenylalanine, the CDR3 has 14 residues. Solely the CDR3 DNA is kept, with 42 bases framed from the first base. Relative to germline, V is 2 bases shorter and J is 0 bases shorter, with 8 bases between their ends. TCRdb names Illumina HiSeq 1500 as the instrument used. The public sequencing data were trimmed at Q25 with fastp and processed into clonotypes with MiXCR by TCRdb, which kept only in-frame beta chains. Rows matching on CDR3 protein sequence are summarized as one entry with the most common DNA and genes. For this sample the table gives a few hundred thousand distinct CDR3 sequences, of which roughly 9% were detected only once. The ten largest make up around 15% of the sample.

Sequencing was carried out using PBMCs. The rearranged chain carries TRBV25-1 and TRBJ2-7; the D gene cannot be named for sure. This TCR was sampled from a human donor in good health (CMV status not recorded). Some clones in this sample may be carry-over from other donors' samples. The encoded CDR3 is CASSETPSSYEQYF. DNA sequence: TGTGCCAGCAGTGAAACACCAAGCTCCTACGAGCAGTACTTC.